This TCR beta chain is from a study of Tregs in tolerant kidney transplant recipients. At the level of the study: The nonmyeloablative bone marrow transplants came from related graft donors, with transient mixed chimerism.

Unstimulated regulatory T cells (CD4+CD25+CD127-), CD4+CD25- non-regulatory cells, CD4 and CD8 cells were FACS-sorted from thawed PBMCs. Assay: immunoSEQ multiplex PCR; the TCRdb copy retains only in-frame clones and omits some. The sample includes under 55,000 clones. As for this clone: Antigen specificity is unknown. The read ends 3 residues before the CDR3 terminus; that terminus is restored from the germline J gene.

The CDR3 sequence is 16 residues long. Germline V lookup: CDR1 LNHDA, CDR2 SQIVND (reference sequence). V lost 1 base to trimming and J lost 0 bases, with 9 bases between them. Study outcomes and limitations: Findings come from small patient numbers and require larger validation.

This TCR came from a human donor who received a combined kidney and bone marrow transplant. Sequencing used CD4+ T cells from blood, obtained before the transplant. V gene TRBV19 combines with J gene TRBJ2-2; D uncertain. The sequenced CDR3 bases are TGTGCCAGTAGTATAGGTAGCTTCCCGAACACCGGGGAG. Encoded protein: CASSIGSFPNTGE. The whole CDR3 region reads CASSIGSFPNTGELFF.